Included here is one TCR beta chain sequence, with context. Its antigen is unknown. An end of the junction does not agree with germline; a read error may underlie this. Germline V CDR1 and CDR2: SNHLY, FYNNEI. The CDR3 spans 11 residues. The data originate from a study of T-cell memory formation after mild COVID-19. The study, taken as a whole, reports: Detection of some responders pre-infection suggested pre-existing cross-reactive memory T cells participated.

TCRdb processed the 5' RACE reads anew with MiXCR; each CDR3 protein has one entry. The sample has more than 300,000 distinct CDR3 sequences, about 13% seen once. Input material: PBMCs or a T cell subset sorted from them (not recorded which). The chain combines TRBV2 with TRBJ2-7; weak D call: TRBD2 (6 bases). This TCR came from a man aged 18-30 years who had mild COVID-19 (a few samples of this study predate the infection). Cell type and time point are not known. The CDR3 DNA is TGTGCCAGCAGTGAATATGGCGGGACCCATTTC. Translation: CASSEYGGTHF.